A selection of T cell receptor beta chains follows, all from one sample in a study of neurological immune-mediated disorders. TCRdb used MiXCR to reprocess the 5' RACE reads, holding one entry per CDR3 protein. The sample holds 40,000 to 55,000 distinct CDR3 sequences; 5.8% are singletons and the top ten take 1.4% to 1.5%. Sequencing used CD4+ T cells from blood. The receptors shown here come from a young woman with multiple sclerosis. CDR3s include the opening cysteine and the closing phenylalanine or tryptophan. A D gene is named only where the DNA matches it firmly. Size is omitted from some rows. Given values are once, few, many or a class for expanded clones.

d_call,j_call,v_call,clone_size,cdr3_aa,cdr3_nt
-,TRBJ2-1,TRBV5-1,many,CASSRIYLDSYNEQFF,TGCGCCAGCAGCCGTATCTACCTCGATTCCTACAATGAGCAGTTCTTC
-,TRBJ1-5,TRBV7-8,many,CASSLAEVWPQHF,TGTGCCAGCAGCTTAGCCGAGGTTTGGCCCCAGCATTTT
-,TRBJ1-1,TRBV11-2,many,CASTGGGPRAFF,TGTGCCAGCACCGGCGGGGGGCCCAGGGCCTTCTTT
TRBD1,TRBJ1-5,TRBV7-8,many,CASSNQDRDLKPQHF,TGTGCCAGCAGCAACCAAGACAGGGACCTTAAGCCCCAGCATTTT
TRBD1,TRBJ1-1,TRBV20-1,many,CSASQGAGEAFF,TGCAGTGCTTCTCAGGGGGCCGGTGAAGCTTTCTTT
-,TRBJ1-2,TRBV29-1,many,CSARGFSNYGYTF,TGCAGCGCCCGCGGATTCTCAAACTATGGCTACACCTTC
TRBD1,TRBJ1-2,TRBV28,few,CASSGQGPYGYTF,TGTGCCAGCAGTGGACAGGGGCCCTATGGCTACACCTTC
-,TRBJ2-5,TRBV7-9,many,CASSPGTIQETQYF,TGTGCCAGCAGCCCAGGGACAATACAAGAGACCCAGTACTTC
-,TRBJ2-3,TRBV5-1,many,CASSLPSLADTQYF,TGCGCCAGCAGTCTCCCATCCTTGGCGGATACGCAGTATTTT
TRBD1,TRBJ2-1,TRBV9,many,CASSGQGQGSYNEQFF,TGTGCCAGCAGCGGACAGGGTCAGGGGTCCTACAATGAGCAGTTCTTC
TRBD2,TRBJ2-1,TRBV18,many,CASSPRAPLSGGSSYNEQFF,TGTGCCAGCTCACCAAGGGCCCCCCTCTCGGGCGGGAGCTCCTACAATGAGCAGTTCTTC
TRBD1,TRBJ2-7,TRBV27,many,CASRPKPGTGVYYEQYF,TGTGCCAGCAGACCTAAACCTGGGACAGGGGTCTACTACGAGCAGTACTTC
TRBD2,TRBJ2-2,TRBV19,few,CASRSASGSGSTGELFF,TGTGCCAGTAGATCGGCTAGCGGGAGTGGTAGCACCGGGGAGCTGTTTTTT
TRBD1,TRBJ1-2,TRBV5-1,many,CASSLSGTGGDGYTF,TGCGCCAGCAGCTTGTCCGGGACAGGGGGCGATGGCTACACCTTC
-,TRBJ1-2,TRBV6-5,many,CASSSRQLNGYTF,TGTGCCAGCAGTTCCCGACAGCTCAATGGCTACACCTTC
-,TRBJ1-2,TRBV12-5,-,CASGQTGTHGYTF,TGTGCTAGTGGACAAACCGGGACACATGGCTACACCTTC
TRBD1,TRBJ1-2,TRBV20-1,-,CSASGQGIYGYTF,TGCAGTGCTAGTGGACAGGGGATCTATGGCTACACCTTC
-,TRBJ2-6,TRBV19,-,CASTLGSGANVLTF,TGTGCCAGTACTTTAGGCTCTGGGGCCAACGTCCTGACTTTC
TRBD2,TRBJ2-3,TRBV5-1,many,CASSQLAGDGDTQYF,TGCGCCAGCAGCCAACTAGCGGGAGATGGGGATACGCAGTATTTT
TRBD2,TRBJ2-5,TRBV20-1,many,CSAGGSGAEETQYF,TGCAGTGCTGGTGGTAGCGGGGCGGAAGAGACCCAGTACTTC
TRBD1,TRBJ1-2,TRBV19,few,CASSDRSYGYTF,TGTGCCAGCTCGGACAGGAGCTATGGCTACACCTTC
-,TRBJ2-5,TRBV5-1,many,CASSLAPGQETQYF,TGCGCCAGCAGCTTGGCCCCTGGCCAAGAGACCCAGTACTTC
TRBD1,TRBJ2-7,TRBV5-1,many,CASSSGQGRHEQYF,TGCGCCAGCAGCTCAGGACAGGGGAGACACGAGCAGTACTTC
-,TRBJ1-1,TRBV12-3/TRBV12-4,many,CASSWVSDLSMNTEAFF,TGTGCCAGCAGTTGGGTTTCAGACCTTTCTATGAACACTGAAGCTTTCTTT
TRBD2,TRBJ2-1,TRBV20-1,many,CSALLAGSSYNEQFF,TGCAGTGCCTTACTAGCGGGAAGCTCCTACAATGAGCAGTTCTTC
TRBD1,TRBJ2-7,TRBV9,-,CASSVGDRSVYEQYF,TGTGCCAGCAGCGTCGGGGACAGGAGCGTCTACGAGCAGTACTTC
-,TRBJ1-1,TRBV9,-,CASSVGAMNTEAFF,TGTGCCAGCAGCGTAGGGGCCATGAACACTGAAGCTTTCTTT
-,TRBJ1-1,TRBV5-6,many,CASSPRTGSNTEAFF,TGTGCCAGCAGCCCGCGCACAGGGTCGAACACTGAAGCTTTCTTT
-,TRBJ2-3,TRBV7-2,many,CASSPEAGLRIWGTDTQYF,TGTGCCAGCAGCCCCGAGGCGGGGTTGCGGATATGGGGCACAGATACGCAGTATTTT
TRBD1,TRBJ2-2,TRBV6-2/TRBV6-3,many,CASSYRGTGNTGELFF,TGTGCCAGCAGTTACCGGGGGACAGGGAACACCGGGGAGCTGTTTTTT
-,TRBJ1-2,TRBV5-1,once,CASSFYICSSPRRQGGHGYTF,-
-,TRBJ1-6,TRBV20-1,many,CSARVPPGTNSPLHF,TGCAGTGCTAGAGTTCCACCAGGGACTAATTCACCCCTCCACTTT
-,TRBJ1-2,TRBV6-5,many,CASSYTSGRLNYGYTF,TGTGCCAGCAGTTACACCTCGGGACGGCTGAACTATGGCTACACCTTC
-,TRBJ1-1,TRBV12-3/TRBV12-4,-,CASSSRGNTEAFF,TGTGCCAGCAGTTCCAGGGGGAACACTGAAGCTTTCTTT
-,TRBJ1-1,TRBV19,-,CASSILEGRNTEAFF,TGTGCCAGTAGTATTTTGGAGGGGAGGAACACTGAAGCTTTCTTT
-,TRBJ1-1,TRBV7-9,few,CASSRSLNTEAFF,TGTGCCAGCAGCAGGAGTCTGAACACTGAAGCTTTCTTT
-,TRBJ1-5,TRBV10-3,medium-sized,CATSTGSDQPQHF,TGTGCCACCTCAACGGGATCTGATCAGCCCCAGCATTTT
-,TRBJ2-1,TRBV3-1,few,CASSGASGGDEQFF,TGTGCCAGCAGTGGGGCTTCTGGGGGCGATGAGCAGTTCTTC
TRBD1,TRBJ1-6,TRBV25-1,many,CASAARDSNYNSPLHF,TGTGCCAGCGCTGCTCGGGACAGCAATTATAATTCACCCCTCCACTTT
-,TRBJ1-1,TRBV20-1,-,CSARVGPRVPEAFF,TGCAGTGCTAGAGTAGGACCAAGGGTCCCTGAAGCTTTCTTT
-,TRBJ2-1,TRBV5-5,many,CASSFNRGSSYNEQFF,TGTGCCAGCAGCTTCAACCGGGGCAGCTCCTACAATGAGCAGTTCTTC
TRBD2,TRBJ2-1,TRBV2,many,CASTSKVGTSGNNEQFF,TGTGCCAGCACCTCCAAGGTCGGGACTAGCGGGAACAATGAGCAGTTCTTC
TRBD1,TRBJ2-1,TRBV25-1,many,CASSESRRQGSEQFF,TGTGCCAGCAGTGAATCCCGGCGACAGGGGAGTGAGCAGTTCTTC
-,TRBJ1-6,TRBV7-2,many,CASSLQSGASNSPLHF,TGTGCCAGCAGCCTCCAGTCAGGGGCTTCCAATTCACCCCTCCACTTT
-,TRBJ2-5,TRBV2,many,CASSEALFGGGETQYF,TGTGCCAGCAGTGAAGCGCTGTTCGGGGGAGGAGAGACCCAGTACTTC
-,TRBJ1-1,TRBV18,-,CASSLTQGLNTEAFF,TGTGCCAGCTCACTCACACAGGGTTTGAACACTGAAGCTTTCTTT
-,TRBJ1-1,TRBV12-3/TRBV12-4,many,CASSLVTLNTEAFF,TGTGCCAGCAGTTTAGTGACACTGAACACTGAAGCTTTCTTT
-,TRBJ1-1,TRBV19,-,CASKDSEGTEAFF,TGTGCCAGTAAAGATTCAGAGGGGACCGAAGCTTTCTTT